This entry is about one T cell receptor (beta chain). The antigen is undetermined. A much more abundant neighbour one base away suggests this may be a read error. The sample originates from a study of CD8+CD57+ T cells in acquired aplastic anemia. CDR3 and TCR beta VDJ profiling relied on genomic DNA as the template. A single record per CDR3 protein comes from TCRdb applying MiXCR to the reads. Altogether about 180,000 distinct CDR3 sequences are present, 45% to 60% being singletons, with the ten largest covering over 10%. Those patients picked for sequencing had displayed CD8+CD57+ cell expansion on flow cytometry. Study-level findings and limits: Fewer than 35 sequences, all CD8+ CDR3, were shared between patients and controls.

Sequencing input: sorted CD4+, CD8+, or CD8+CD57+ T cells (not recorded which) from PBMCs. This clonotype was sampled from a human donor with aplastic anemia.

CDR3 in amino acids: CASSFGTPTNEQYF. The DNA for the CDR3 is TGTGCCAGCAGCTTCGGGACCCCGACGAATGAGCAGTACTTC. The chain uses TRBV7-3 and TRBJ2-5, with D perhaps assigned TRBD1 or TRBD2 (5 bases each). This CDR3 has 14 amino acids. V lost 3 bases, J lost 11 bases, and 19 bases lay in between. Germline CDR1 is SGHTA and CDR2 is FQGTGA.